A single sample is the source of the 27 T cell receptor beta chains below, sequenced in a study of blood T cells in healthy people across ages. With a J-beta primer mix and a sample-barcoded 5' primer, a second PCR ran roughly 6 to 12 cycles. MiXCR, applied by TCRdb to the 5' RACE reads, yields one record per CDR3 protein. The profile shows about 1.6 million distinct CDR3 sequences, around 35% of them singletons. Sequenced input: blood. These receptors came from a woman under 40 in good health.

This chain connects TRBV7-8 to TRBJ2-2; 9 bases map to TRBD2. With 5 bases clipped from V and 2 bases from J, the junction kept 12 bases outside the gene matches. The CDR3 sequence is 18 residues long. Germline V lookup: CDR1 SGHVS, CDR2 FQNEAQ. In DNA, the CDR3 is TGTGCCAGCAGCCCTAGCATGTCTAGCGGGGACAACACCGGGGAGCTGTTTTTT. Its translation: CASSPSMSSGDNTGELFF.

A word on this clonotype: Germline is not matched at one junction end, which may reflect a read error. The chain joins TRBV7-6 to TRBJ2-7; TRBD1 matches 7 bases. The germline CDR1 and CDR2 sequences are SGHVS and FNYEAQ. The CDR3 length is 14 residues. CDR3 in DNA: TGTACCAGCAGCCAGCGGACAGGTCTGGGGGAGCAGTACTTC. This encodes CTSSQRTGLGEQYF.

This clonotype has only one observation. J is TRBJ1-2 and V is TRBV5-1, with 9 bases lining up with TRBD1. After removal of 0 bases from V and 0 bases from J, the junction contained 6 bases not matched to a gene. This CDR3 comprises 17 residues. Germline CDR1 is SGHRS and CDR2 is YFSETQ. Written as DNA, the CDR3 is TGCGCCAGCAGCTTGGGAGGGACAGGGACGACTAACTATGGCTACACCTTC. It specifies CASSLGGTGTTNYGYTF. Supplemented by reference TRBV5-1 and TRBJ1-2, the full variable domain reads KAGVTQTPRYLIKTRGQQVTLSCSPISGHRSVSWYQQTPGQGLQFLFEYFSETQRNKGNFPGRFSGRQFSNSRSEMNVSTLELGDSALYLCASSLGGTGTTNYGYTFGSGTRLTVV.

V gene TRBV7-2 combines with J gene TRBJ2-3; 11 bases line up with TRBD2. This CDR3 comprises 17 residues. The germline gives CDR1 SGHTA, CDR2 FQGNSA. V was pared by 3 bases and J by 0 bases, with 5 bases of the junction left unmatched. CDR3: CASSLGLAVLSTDTQYF. In DNA form, the CDR3 reads TGTGCCAGCAGCTTGGGACTAGCGGTCCTTAGCACAGATACGCAGTATTTT.

A remark on this clonotype: The conserved final phenylalanine or tryptophan is absent from the CDR3, which likely points to a read error. This rearrangement joins TRBV5-4 to TRBJ1-4, with TRBD1 matching 9 bases. CDR3 length equals 15 residues. Germline V CDR1 and CDR2: SGHNT, YYREEE (reference sequence). V dropped 4 bases and J dropped 8; count of bases not matched to a gene: 9. The CDR3 DNA follows: TGTGCCAGCAGCGCACCGGGACAGGGTAACGAAAAACTGTTTTTG. Protein product: CASSAPGQGNEKLFL.

This clonotype was observed once. The chain employs TRBV12-3 or TRBV12-4 and TRBJ1-3; D is undetermined. This CDR3 contains 14 residues. V lost 1 base, J lost 4 bases, and 8 bases lay in between. CDR3 loop: CASSLGRNGNTIYF. The CDR3, as DNA: TGTGCCAGCAGTTTAGGGCGGAACGGAAACACCATATATTTT.

This sequence joins TRBV20-1 and TRBJ1-1; D ambiguous. The CDR3 covers 14 residues. Germline V CDR1 and CDR2: DFQATT, SNEGSKA (reference sequence). V lost 5 bases, J lost 4 bases, and 17 bases lay in between. In nucleotides, the CDR3 is TGCAGTGCTGGAGGACGGATGCCCTTCACTGAAGCTTTCTTT. Translation gives CSAGGRMPFTEAFF.

This chain connects TRBV5-1 to TRBJ2-7; the D call may be TRBD1 or TRBD2 (5 bases each). The ends were cut back, 3 bases at V and 3 bases at J, with 19 bases in the middle. This CDR3 comprises 16 residues. Germline-derived CDR1 and CDR2 are SGHRS and YFSETQ. DNA of the CDR3: TGCGCCAGCAGCTACGACCCACGGGACGTTGGCTACGAGCAGTACTTC. It yields the protein CASSYDPRDVGYEQYF.

The chain links TRBV3-1 to TRBJ2-7; weak D call: TRBD1 (6 bases). In germline, CDR1 is LGHDT, CDR2 YNNKEL (reference sequence). The CDR3 is 14 amino acids. V lost 3 bases and J lost 2, with 11 bases in between. CDR3 loop: CASSHRTETYEQYF. In DNA form, the CDR3 reads TGTGCCAGCAGCCATAGGACAGAAACCTACGAGCAGTACTTC.

This clonotype was found a few times. The chain couples TRBV6-6 to TRBJ2-5; TRBD2 agrees at 15 bases. Germline-derived CDR1 and CDR2 are MNHNY and SVGAGI (reference sequence). This CDR3 has 17 amino acids. The V segment lost 5 bases and the J segment 5 bases; nucleotides outside the gene matches: 9. The CDR3 loop is CASSPGTSGRYRETQYF. The CDR3, as DNA: TGTGCCAGCAGTCCTGGGACTAGCGGGAGGTATAGGGAGACCCAGTACTTC.

V usage is TRBV15 and J usage is TRBJ2-5; 8 nucleotides align to TRBD1. The germline V gene encodes CDR1 LNHNV and CDR2 YYDKDF (reference sequence). The V and J ends lost 1 base and 4 bases, in that order; junction bases with no gene match: 2. There are 14 residues in the CDR3. This chain's CDR3 is CATSRAQGAETQYF. CDR3 nucleotides: TGTGCCACCAGCAGAGCCCAGGGGGCAGAGACCCAGTACTTC.

The chain employs TRBV20-1 and TRBJ2-1, with 10 bases fitting TRBD2. V gave up 4 bases and J gave up 4 bases; unmatched junction bases: 10. CDR3 length: 16 residues. The germline V gene has CDR1 DFQATT and CDR2 SNEGSKA (reference sequence). CDR3 coding DNA: TGCAGTGCTACTCCTCAGGGACTAGCGCGTTACAATGAGCAGTTCTTC. Translating it yields CSATPQGLARYNEQFF.

In its sample, this clonotype was seen a few times. This chain joins TRBV5-1 and TRBJ1-2, with 7 bases lining up with TRBD1. The CDR3 runs to 12 residues. V shed 4 bases and J 9 bases; nucleotides not matched to a gene: 6. In germline, CDR1 is SGHRS, CDR2 YFSETQ. CDR3: CASSEDRVSYTF. CDR3 in DNA: TGCGCCAGCAGCGAAGACAGGGTTAGCTACACCTTC.

The sample holds many counts of this clonotype. The V call is TRBV12-3 or TRBV12-4, the J call TRBJ2-7; D not resolved. V gave up 5 bases and J gave up 0 bases, with 14 bases separating them. There are 15 residues in the CDR3. In nucleotides, the CDR3 is TGTGCCAGCAGTACCGTTGGTGGAAGCTCCTACGAGCAGTACTTC. Its protein product is CASSTVGGSSYEQYF.

Comments on this clonotype: The junction departs from the called germline gene at one end, perhaps through a read error. This sequence joins TRBV13 and TRBJ2-7, with D uncertain. Germline CDR1 reads PRHDT; CDR2 reads FYEKMQ (reference sequence). This CDR3 is 13 amino acids long. The CDR3 loop is CASSVRFNYEQYF. CDR3 DNA: TGCGCCAGCAGCGTGAGATTTAACTACGAGCAGTACTTC.

On this clonotype: This may arise from a read error, as a much more abundant clone is one base away. The chain is built from TRBV3-1 and TRBJ2-5; 8 bases are a match to TRBD2. Germline CDR1 is LGHDT and CDR2 is YNNKEL (reference sequence). The CDR3 is made up of 16 amino acids. V was clipped by 10 bases and J by 1 base; unmatched bases: 14. CDR3 region: CANSSARGGFQETQYF. In DNA, the CDR3 is TGTGCCAACAGTTCTGCCCGGGGGGGCTTCCAAGAGACCCAGTACTTC.

This chain connects TRBV20-1 to TRBJ2-5, with TRBD2 as a possible D gene (5 bases). CDR1 is DFQATT and CDR2 is SNEGSKA in the germline V gene (reference sequence). Trimming removed 6 bases from V and 3 bases from J, with 14 bases in between. This CDR3 is 13 amino acids long. The DNA for the CDR3 is TGCAGTGCCGTGGGAGAAGTAAAAGAGACCCAGTACTTC. This translates into CSAVGEVKETQYF.

This clonotype was picked up one time. An end of the junction does not agree with germline; a read error may underlie this. This rearrangement joins TRBV13 to TRBJ2-3; 11 bases line up with TRBD2. The CDR3 totals 18 residues. Germline V lookup: CDR1 PRHDT, CDR2 FYEKMQ (reference sequence). In DNA, the CDR3 is TGTGCCAACAGCCCTACCGGGACTAGCGGACTCGGCACAGATACGCAGTATTTT. Encoded protein: CANSPTGTSGLGTDTQYF. Full variable domain (missing parts from reference TRBV13 and TRBJ2-3): AAGVIQSPRHLIKEKRETATLKCYPIPRHDTVYWYQQGPGQDPQFLISFYEKMQSDKGSIPDRFSAQQFSDYHSELNMSSLELGDSALYFCANSPTGTSGLGTDTQYFGPGTRLTVL.

Here the CDR3 reads CASSPGLSAETQYF. In DNA form, the CDR3 reads TGTGCCAGCAGCCCGGGACTATCGGCAGAGACCCAGTACTTC. This rearrangement joins TRBV9 to TRBJ2-5; TRBD2 matches at 7 bases. V was pared by 4 bases and J by 4 bases, with 7 bases of the junction left unmatched. The CDR3 has 14 residues. Germline V gives CDR1 SGDLS, CDR2 YYNGEE.

This clonotype appeared a few times. This chain uses TRBV7-9 with TRBJ2-3; TRBD2 aligns across 10 bases. The germline gives CDR1 SEHNR, CDR2 FQNEAQ (reference sequence). This CDR3 spans 16 amino acids. Unmatched junction bases numbered 5, after V lost 3 bases and J lost 2 bases. CDR3 region: CASSFLAGASTDTQYF. The DNA of the CDR3 is TGTGCCAGCAGCTTTCTAGCGGGAGCCTCCACAGATACGCAGTATTTT.

In its sample, this clonotype was seen many times. The chain is built from TRBV15 and TRBJ2-1; TRBD2 agrees at 7 bases. The germline V gene has CDR1 LNHNV and CDR2 YYDKDF (reference sequence). The CDR3 consists of 15 residues. The V segment lost 2 bases and the J segment 10 bases; nucleotides outside the gene matches: 11. The CDR3 reads CATSRPRDYLGEQFF. The DNA of the CDR3 is TGTGCCACCAGCAGACCCCGGGACTACCTCGGGGAGCAGTTCTTC. Full variable domain (remainder filled in from reference TRBV15 and TRBJ2-1): DAMVIQNPRYQVTQFGKPVTLSCSQTLNHNVMYWYQQKSSQAPKLLFHYYDKDFNNEADTPDNFQSRRPNTSFCFLDIRSPGLGDTAMYLCATSRPRDYLGEQFFGPGTRLTVL.

This rearrangement joins TRBV5-1 to TRBJ1-1; the match to TRBD1 covers 8 bases. J gave up 1 base and V 5 bases, and 10 bases lay outside the gene matches. CDR1 SGHRS and CDR2 YFSETQ come from the germline V gene. The CDR3 has 16 residues. This CDR3 reads CASRSGQGARNTEAFF. CDR3 nucleotide sequence: TGCGCCAGCAGATCGGGGCAGGGGGCTCGGAACACTGAAGCTTTCTTT.

The genes are TRBV30 and TRBJ2-3; 7 bases are a match to TRBD2. Unmatched junction bases numbered 4, after V lost 0 bases and J lost 1 base. This CDR3 region has 15 residues. The germline gives CDR1 GTSNPN, CDR2 SVGIG (reference sequence). In DNA, the CDR3 is TGTGCCTGGAGTGTACTGGCGGGGGGCACAGATACGCAGTATTTT. Its protein product is CAWSVLAGGTDTQYF.

This clonotype occurred a few times. The CDR3 loop reads CATSRLTGGGNQPQHF. DNA for the CDR3: TGTGCCACCAGCAGACTAACAGGTGGAGGCAATCAGCCCCAGCATTTT. The chain links TRBV15 to TRBJ1-5, with D possibly matching TRBD1 (5 bases). The V gene lost 2 bases and the J gene lost 2 bases, with 13 bases spanning the gap. Germline CDR1 and CDR2: LNHNV and YYDKDF (reference sequence). There are 16 residues in the CDR3.

This chain joins TRBV4-1 and TRBJ2-7, with D tentatively TRBD1 (6 bases). The ends were cut back, 5 bases at V and 6 bases at J, with 17 bases in the middle. There are 14 residues in the CDR3. The germline CDR1 and CDR2 sequences are MGHRA and YSYEKL. The CDR3 DNA is TGCGCCAGCAGCTTTCCCCGGACAGACGGCGAGCAGTACTTC. The encoded protein is CASSFPRTDGEQYF.

This clonotype was found a few times. This sequence joins TRBV27 and TRBJ2-5; maybe TRBD2 (6 bases). The V and J ends lost 5 bases and 1 base respectively, with 14 bases between them. This CDR3 spans 15 amino acids. Germline CDR1 is MNHEY and CDR2 is SMNVEV (reference sequence). CDR3 residues: CASSPIFGSQETQYF. CDR3 in DNA: TGTGCCAGCAGTCCAATATTCGGGAGCCAAGAGACCCAGTACTTC.

This clonotype turned up a few times. This chain connects TRBV15 to TRBJ2-5; 8 positions match TRBD2. Germline loops: CDR1 LNHNV, CDR2 YYDKDF (reference sequence). The V and J ends lost 2 bases and 1 base, in that order; junction bases with no gene match: 0. The CDR3 totals 14 residues. CDR3 protein: CATSRSGSQETQYF. CDR3 nucleotides: TGTGCCACCAGCAGAAGCGGGAGCCAAGAGACCCAGTACTTC.